This record looks at one T cell receptor beta chain sequence and its context. This clone was picked up many times. No cognate antigen has been identified for it. Base qualities are not at hand, and no much larger clone is one base apart. This sample is part of a study of T cells after posttransplantation cyclophosphamide (dated by TCRdb to the mid-2010s). Describing the broader study: Using TRB sequencing, the study followed how the T cell repertoire reconstituted after myeloablative bone marrow transplantation in which posttransplantation cyclophosphamide served as GVHD prophylaxis. Antigen receptor sequencing was done on samples from some 34 PTCy-treated patients and from about 17 related bone marrow donors of those patients. Up to 3 additional blood samples from 2 to 5.2 years after transplant were also TRB-sequenced in 3 patients, as was pretransplant blood from several patients. Public TRB sequences were searched against a database of over 3,000 sequences associated with responses to pathogens, tumor antigens, self-antigens and alloantigens. TRA and TRB clonality were tightly correlated in several samples, so subsequent TCR analyses focused on TRB only. TRB sequencing was performed on blood from all 35 or so PTCy patients with 1-year posttransplant specimens. Here is what the overall study found, with its caveats: Across 45 to 50 patients, TRB clonality was highly associated with recipient CMV seropositivity and CMV reactivation, and PTCy diversity was similar to diversity in CNI/methotrexate controls. The TRB repertoires of T cells infiltrating skin or GI tract showed only limited overlap with the TRB repertoires of T cells in blood. At 1-2 months, donor-recipient similarity was low but rose over the first year, and the later blood repertoires were often dominated by donor CD8+ memory clones.

Related bone marrow donors provided peripheral blood samples on the day of marrow donation. Peripheral blood and bone marrow mononuclear cells were isolated by Ficoll-Hypaque density centrifugation and were cryopreserved. Genomic DNA was used for TRB sequencing, which was performed with the immunoSEQ assay at survey resolution or with the hsTCRB kit. The authors' pipeline ran thus. The immunoSEQ software handled initial read processing, and the LymphoSeq R package was used for repertoire analyses. Clonality was computed as 1 minus normalized Shannon entropy, and a Gini coefficient was also calculated for each TRB dataset. To infer phenotypes in unsorted samples, TRB sequences from sorted subsets of the recipient or donor were mapped onto the unsorted samples of the same recipient. The table was pulled from immuneACCESS by TCRdb, which kept in-frame rearrangements only. Such tables lose some clones; where checked, under half of the loss comes from unresolved V genes, and the rest has no known cause. V, J and clone size reflect that table, while D and trimming were determined from the DNA. The sample has approximately 27,000 clones on record, with no singletons. Together, the top ten hold over 1.3% of the sample.

The TCR was taken from a man between 50 and 59 years old in good health, CMV-negative, and a related stem cell transplant donor. The specimen sequenced was PBMCs.

The CDR3 corresponds to CASSNDGAEQYF. Here is the DNA: TGCGCCAGCAGCAACGATGGAGCGGAGCAGTACTTC. The chain is encoded by TRBV5-1 joined to TRBJ2-7, with the identity of the D gene unclear. The germline V gene gives CDR1 as SGHRS and CDR2 as YFSETQ. The CDR3 contains 12 residues, cysteine and phenylalanine counted. Only CDR3 DNA is held: 36 bases, read in frame from base 1. V loses 4 bases, J loses 7 bases, and the germline ends lie 12 bases apart. When the CDR3 is completed using the reference TRBV5-1 and TRBJ2-7 genes on either side, the full variable domain is KAGVTQTPRYLIKTRGQQVTLSCSPISGHRSVSWYQQTPGQGLQFLFEYFSETQRNKGNFPGRFSGRQFSNSRSEMNVSTLELGDSALYLCASSNDGAEQYFGPGTRLTVT.